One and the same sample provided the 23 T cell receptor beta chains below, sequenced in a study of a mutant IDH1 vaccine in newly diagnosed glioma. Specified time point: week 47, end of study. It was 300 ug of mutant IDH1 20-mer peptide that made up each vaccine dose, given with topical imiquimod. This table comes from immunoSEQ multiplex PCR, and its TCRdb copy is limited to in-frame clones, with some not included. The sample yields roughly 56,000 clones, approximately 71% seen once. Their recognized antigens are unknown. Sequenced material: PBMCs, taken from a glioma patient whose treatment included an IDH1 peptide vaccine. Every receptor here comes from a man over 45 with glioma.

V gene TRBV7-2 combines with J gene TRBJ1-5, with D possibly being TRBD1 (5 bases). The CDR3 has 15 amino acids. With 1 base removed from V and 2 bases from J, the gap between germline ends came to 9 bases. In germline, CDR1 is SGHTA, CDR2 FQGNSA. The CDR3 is CASSLGRDGNQPQHF. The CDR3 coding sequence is TGTGCCAGCAGCTTAGGCCGGGACGGCAATCAGCCCCAGCATTTT.

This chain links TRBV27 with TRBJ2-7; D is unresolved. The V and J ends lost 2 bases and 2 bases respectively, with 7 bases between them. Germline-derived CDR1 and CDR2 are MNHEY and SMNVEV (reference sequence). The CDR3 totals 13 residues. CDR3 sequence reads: CASSLGRAYEQYF. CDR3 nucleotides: TGTGCCAGCAGTTTAGGAAGGGCCTACGAGCAGTACTTC.

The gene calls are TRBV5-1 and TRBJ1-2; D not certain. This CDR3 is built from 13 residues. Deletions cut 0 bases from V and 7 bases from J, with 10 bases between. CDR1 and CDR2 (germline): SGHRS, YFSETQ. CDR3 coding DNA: TGCGCCAGCAGCTTGGAAACCCTGGGTGGCTACACCTTC. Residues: CASSLETLGGYTF.

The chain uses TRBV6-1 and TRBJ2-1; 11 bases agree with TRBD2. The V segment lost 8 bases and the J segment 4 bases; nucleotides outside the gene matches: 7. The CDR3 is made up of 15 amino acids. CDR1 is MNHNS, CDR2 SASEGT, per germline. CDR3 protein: CASRNSGGGYNEQFF. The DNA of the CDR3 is TGTGCCAGCCGGAATAGCGGGGGGGGGTACAATGAGCAGTTCTTC.

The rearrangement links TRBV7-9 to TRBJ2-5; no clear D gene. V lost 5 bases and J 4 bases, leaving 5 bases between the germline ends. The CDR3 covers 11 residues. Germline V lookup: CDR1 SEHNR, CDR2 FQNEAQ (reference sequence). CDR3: CASSPRETQYF. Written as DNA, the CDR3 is TGTGCCAGCAGCCCCCGAGAGACCCAGTACTTC.

The CDR3 DNA sequence: TGTGCCAGCAGCTTGGGGAGGACCGGGGAGCTGTTTTTT. It translates to CASSLGRTGELFF. V gene TRBV5-8 combines with J gene TRBJ2-2, with D possibly being TRBD2 (5 bases). CDR1 and CDR2 (germline): SGHTS, YDEGEE. The V and J ends lost 0 bases and 5 bases respectively, with 5 bases between them. The CDR3 extends over 13 amino acids.

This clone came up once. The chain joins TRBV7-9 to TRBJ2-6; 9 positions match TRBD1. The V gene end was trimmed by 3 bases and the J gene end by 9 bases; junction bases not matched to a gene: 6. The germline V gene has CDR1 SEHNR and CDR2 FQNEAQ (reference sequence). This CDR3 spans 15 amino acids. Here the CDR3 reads CASSLGDRANNVLTF. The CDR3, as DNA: TGTGCCAGCAGCTTGGGGGACAGGGCGAACAACGTCCTGACTTTC.

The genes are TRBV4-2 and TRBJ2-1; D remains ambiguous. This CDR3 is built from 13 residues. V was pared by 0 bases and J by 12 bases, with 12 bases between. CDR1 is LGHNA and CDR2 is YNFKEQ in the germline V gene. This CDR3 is CASSQDIPAGQFF. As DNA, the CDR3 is TGTGCCAGCAGCCAAGATATACCCGCCGGGCAGTTCTTC.

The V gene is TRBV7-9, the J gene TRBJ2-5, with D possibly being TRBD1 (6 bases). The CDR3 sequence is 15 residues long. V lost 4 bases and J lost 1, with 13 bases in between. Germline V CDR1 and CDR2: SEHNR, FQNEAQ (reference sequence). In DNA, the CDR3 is TGTGCCAGCAGCTCAGGGGCTCGGCCCCAAGAGACCCAGTACTTC. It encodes CASSSGARPQETQYF.

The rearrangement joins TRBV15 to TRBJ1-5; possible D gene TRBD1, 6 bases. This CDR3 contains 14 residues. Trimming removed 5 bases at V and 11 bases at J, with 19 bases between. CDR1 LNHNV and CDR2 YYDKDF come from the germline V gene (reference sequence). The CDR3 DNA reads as TGTGCCACCAGCGCGGGACACGGGGCCCAGTCCCAGCATTTT. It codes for CATSAGHGAQSQHF.

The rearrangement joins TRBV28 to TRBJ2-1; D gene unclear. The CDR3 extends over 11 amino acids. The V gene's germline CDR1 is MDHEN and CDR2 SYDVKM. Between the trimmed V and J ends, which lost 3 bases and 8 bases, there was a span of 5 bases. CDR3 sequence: CASSFGYEQFF. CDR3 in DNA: TGTGCCAGCAGTTTTGGCTATGAGCAGTTCTTC.

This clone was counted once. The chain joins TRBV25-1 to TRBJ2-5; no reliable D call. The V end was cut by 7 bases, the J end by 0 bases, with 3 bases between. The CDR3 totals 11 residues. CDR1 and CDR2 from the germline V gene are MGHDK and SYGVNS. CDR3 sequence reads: CASKYQETQYF. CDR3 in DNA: TGTGCCAGCAAGTACCAAGAGACCCAGTACTTC.

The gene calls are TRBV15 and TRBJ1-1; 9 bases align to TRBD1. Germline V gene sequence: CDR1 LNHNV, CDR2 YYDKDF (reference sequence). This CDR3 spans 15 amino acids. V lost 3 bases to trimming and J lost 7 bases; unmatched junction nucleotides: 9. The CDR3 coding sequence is TGTGCCACCAGCAGCCCCGGACAGGGGAAAAATGAAGCTTTCTTT. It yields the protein CATSSPGQGKNEAFF.

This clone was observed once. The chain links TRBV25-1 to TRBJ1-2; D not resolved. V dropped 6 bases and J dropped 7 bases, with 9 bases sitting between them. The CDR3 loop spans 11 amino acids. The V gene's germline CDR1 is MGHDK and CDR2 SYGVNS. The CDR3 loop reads CASRGPGGYTF. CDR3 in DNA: TGTGCCAGCAGGGGCCCCGGTGGCTACACCTTC.

The CDR3 loop is CASGTGWETQYF. The CDR3 coding sequence is TGTGCCAGCGGAACAGGGTGGGAGACCCAGTACTTC. The chain joins TRBV6-5 to TRBJ2-5; D is possibly TRBD1 (6 bases). The germline V and J ends were trimmed by 8 bases and 5 bases, with 12 bases remaining between them. Germline CDR1 MNHEY, CDR2 SVGAGI. The CDR3 has 12 residues.

The CDR3 sequence is CAISLSQGSGGEIEAFF. CDR3 DNA: TGTGCCATCAGCTTATCACAGGGGTCTGGTGGGGAAATTGAAGCTTTCTTT. The genes are TRBV10-3 and TRBJ1-1; 7 bases agree with TRBD1. The CDR3 has 17 amino acids. Germline V gives CDR1 ENHRY, CDR2 SYGVKD. The V and J ends lost 6 bases and 7 bases, in that order; junction bases with no gene match: 20.

In nucleotides, the CDR3 is TGTGCCAGCAGCTTAAACCCGAGAGGGGCGGCTTTCTTT. This translates into CASSLNPRGAAFF. J is TRBJ1-1 and V is TRBV7-3; TRBD1 is a possible D gene (5 bases). CDR1 is SGHTA and CDR2 is FQGTGA in the germline V gene. The CDR3 extends over 13 amino acids. V lost 1 base and J 11 bases, leaving 14 bases between the germline ends.

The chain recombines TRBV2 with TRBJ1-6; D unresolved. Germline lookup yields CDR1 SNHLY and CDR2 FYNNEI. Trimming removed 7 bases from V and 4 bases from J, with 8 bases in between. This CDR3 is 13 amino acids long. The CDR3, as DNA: TGTGCCAGCATGCGGGGTTATAATTCACCCCTCCACTTT. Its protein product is CASMRGYNSPLHF.

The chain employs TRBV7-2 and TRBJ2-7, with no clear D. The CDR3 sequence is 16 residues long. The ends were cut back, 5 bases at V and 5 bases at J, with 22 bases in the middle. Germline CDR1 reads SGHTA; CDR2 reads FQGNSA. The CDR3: CASSRAGRLPSDEQYF. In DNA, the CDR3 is TGTGCCAGCAGCAGGGCAGGCCGACTCCCTTCTGACGAGCAGTACTTC.

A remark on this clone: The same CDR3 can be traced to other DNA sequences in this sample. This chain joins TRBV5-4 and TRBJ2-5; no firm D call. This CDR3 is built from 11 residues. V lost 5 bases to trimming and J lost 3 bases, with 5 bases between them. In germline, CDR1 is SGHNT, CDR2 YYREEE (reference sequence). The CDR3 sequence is CASSLEETQYF. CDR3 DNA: TGTGCCAGCAGTCTCGAAGAGACCCAGTACTTC.

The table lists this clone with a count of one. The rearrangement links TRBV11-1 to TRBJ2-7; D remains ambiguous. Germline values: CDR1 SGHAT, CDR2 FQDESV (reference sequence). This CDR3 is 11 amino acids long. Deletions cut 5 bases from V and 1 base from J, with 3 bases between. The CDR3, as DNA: TGTGCCAGCAGCCATTCCTACGAGCAGTACTTC. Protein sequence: CASSHSYEQYF.

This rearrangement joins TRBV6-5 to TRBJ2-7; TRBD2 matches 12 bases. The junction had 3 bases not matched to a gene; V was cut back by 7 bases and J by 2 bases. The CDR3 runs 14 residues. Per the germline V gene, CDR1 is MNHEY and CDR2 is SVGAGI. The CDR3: CASTRTSGAYEQYF. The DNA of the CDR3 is TGTGCCAGCACCCGGACTAGCGGGGCCTACGAGCAGTACTTC.

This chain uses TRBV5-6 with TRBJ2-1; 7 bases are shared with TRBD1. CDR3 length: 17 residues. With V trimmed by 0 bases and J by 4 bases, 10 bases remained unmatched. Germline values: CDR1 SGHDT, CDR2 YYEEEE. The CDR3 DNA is TGTGCCAGCAGCTTGGGACAGGGTGACCTCATTTACAATGAGCAGTTCTTC. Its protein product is CASSLGQGDLIYNEQFF.